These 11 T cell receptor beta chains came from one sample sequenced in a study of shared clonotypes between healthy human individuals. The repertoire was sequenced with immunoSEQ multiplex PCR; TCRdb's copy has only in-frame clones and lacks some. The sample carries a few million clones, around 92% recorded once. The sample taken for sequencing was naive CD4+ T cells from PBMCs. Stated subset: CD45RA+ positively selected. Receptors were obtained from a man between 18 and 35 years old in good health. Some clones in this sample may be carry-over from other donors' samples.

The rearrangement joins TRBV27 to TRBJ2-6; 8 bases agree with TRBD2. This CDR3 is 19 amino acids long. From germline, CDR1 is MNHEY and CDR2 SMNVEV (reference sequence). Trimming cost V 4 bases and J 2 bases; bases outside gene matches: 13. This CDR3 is CASSSGGRSRGTGANVLTF. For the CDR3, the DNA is TGTGCCAGCAGTTCAGGCGGGAGGAGCCGAGGAACTGGGGCCAACGTCCTGACTTTC.

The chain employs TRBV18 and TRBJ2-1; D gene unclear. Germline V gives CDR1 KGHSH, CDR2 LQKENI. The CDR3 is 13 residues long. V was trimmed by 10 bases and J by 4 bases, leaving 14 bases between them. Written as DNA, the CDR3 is TGTGCCACCGCCGATTCATTGTACAATGAGCAGTTCTTC. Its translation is CATADSLYNEQFF.

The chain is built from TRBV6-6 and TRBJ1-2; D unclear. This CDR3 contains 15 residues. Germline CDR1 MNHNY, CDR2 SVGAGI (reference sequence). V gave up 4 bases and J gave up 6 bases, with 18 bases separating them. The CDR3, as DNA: TGTGCCAGCAGTTTATATCCGTCGGCGGCCAATGGCTACACCTTC. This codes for CASSLYPSAANGYTF.

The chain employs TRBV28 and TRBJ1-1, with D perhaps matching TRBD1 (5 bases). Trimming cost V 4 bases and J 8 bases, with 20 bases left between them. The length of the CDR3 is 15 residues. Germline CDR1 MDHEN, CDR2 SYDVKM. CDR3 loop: CASSYPSGGQGEAFF. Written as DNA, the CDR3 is TGTGCCAGCAGTTATCCATCCGGCGGCCAGGGAGAAGCTTTCTTT.

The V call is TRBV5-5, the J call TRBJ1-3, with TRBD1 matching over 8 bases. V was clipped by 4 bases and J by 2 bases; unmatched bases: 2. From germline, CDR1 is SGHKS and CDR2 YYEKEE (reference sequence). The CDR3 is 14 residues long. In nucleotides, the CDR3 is TGTGCCAGCAGCAAGGACAGGGCTGGAAACACCATATATTTT. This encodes CASSKDRAGNTIYF.

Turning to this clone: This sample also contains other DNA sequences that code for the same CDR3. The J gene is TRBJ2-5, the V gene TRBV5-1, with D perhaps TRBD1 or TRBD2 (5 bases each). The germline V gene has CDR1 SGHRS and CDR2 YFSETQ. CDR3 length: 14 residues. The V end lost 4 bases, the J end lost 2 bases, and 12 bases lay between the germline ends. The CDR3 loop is CASSLGTAQETQYF. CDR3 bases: TGCGCCAGCAGCCTCGGGACCGCACAAGAGACCCAGTACTTC.

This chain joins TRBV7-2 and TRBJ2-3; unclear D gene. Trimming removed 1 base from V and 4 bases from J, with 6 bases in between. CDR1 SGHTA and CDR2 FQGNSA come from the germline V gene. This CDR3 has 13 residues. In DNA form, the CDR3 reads TGTGCCAGCAGCTTAGGTCAGGCAGATACGCAGTATTTT. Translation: CASSLGQADTQYF.

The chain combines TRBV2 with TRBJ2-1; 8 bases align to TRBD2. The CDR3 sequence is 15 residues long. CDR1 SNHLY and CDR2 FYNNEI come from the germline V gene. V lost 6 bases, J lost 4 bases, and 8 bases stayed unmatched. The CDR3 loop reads CASRGLLAGYNEQFF. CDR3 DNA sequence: TGTGCCAGCAGGGGGCTGCTAGCGGGTTACAATGAGCAGTTCTTC.

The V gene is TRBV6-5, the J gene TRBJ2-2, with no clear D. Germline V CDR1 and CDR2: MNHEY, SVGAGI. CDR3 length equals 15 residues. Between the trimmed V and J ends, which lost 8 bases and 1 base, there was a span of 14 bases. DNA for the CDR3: TGTGCCAGCCACTGGTACAGCGTGAACACCGGGGAGCTGTTTTTT. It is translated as CASHWYSVNTGELFF.

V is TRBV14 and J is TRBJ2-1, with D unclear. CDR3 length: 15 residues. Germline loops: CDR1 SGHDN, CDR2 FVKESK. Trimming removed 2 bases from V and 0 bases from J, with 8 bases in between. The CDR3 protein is CASSQYQSSYNEQFF. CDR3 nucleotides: TGTGCCAGCAGCCAATATCAGAGCTCCTACAATGAGCAGTTCTTC.

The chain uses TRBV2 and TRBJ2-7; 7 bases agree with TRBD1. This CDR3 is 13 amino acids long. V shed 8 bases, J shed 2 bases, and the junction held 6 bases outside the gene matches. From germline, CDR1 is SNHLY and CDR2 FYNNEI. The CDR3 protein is CASSRDSAYEQYF. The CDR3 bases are TGTGCCAGCTCTCGGGACAGCGCCTACGAGCAGTACTTC.